There are a few counts of the clone carrying this TCR beta chain. Its antigen is currently unknown. The sample originates from a study of molecular identifiers for immune sequencing clone quantification. Using its own MiXCR run on the PCR reads, TCRdb lists one record per CDR3 protein. The table lists 460,000 or so distinct CDR3 sequences, around 23% of them singletons. In germline, CDR1 is SGHDN, CDR2 FVKESK. The V gene lost 3 bases and the J gene lost 0 bases, with 6 bases spanning the gap. The CDR3 extends over 14 amino acids. Investigators produced naive CD8 libraries from 20,000 to 1,000,000 sorted cells, drawing on 10%, 30% or 50% RNA. CD8+CD4-CCR7+CD45RA+ cells were sorted as naive CD8 T cells. Findings and limits, study-wide: Spiked Jurkat TCR RNA equivalent to one cell was reportedly detectable in one million naive cells.

The receptor's source is a human donor in good health. Some libraries in this study had Jurkat cell RNA spiked in. Sequences were obtained from naive CD8+ T cells from blood, with Jurkat cell RNA spiked in. Subset: FACS-sorted CD8+CD4-CCR7+CD45RA+ naive T cells. The chain joins TRBV14 to TRBJ1-5; D remains unclear. CDR3 amino acids: CASSQVCSNQPQHF. The CDR3 bases are TGTGCCAGCAGCCAGGTCTGTAGCAATCAGCCCCAGCATTTT.